This is a list of T cell receptor beta chains from one sample in a study of blood T cell repertoires in COVID-19. Sequenced by immunoSEQ multiplex PCR; TCRdb stores in-frame clones only, minus some. The profile shows 95,000 to 150,000 clones, 65% to 85% of them singletons. Sample: PBMCs or T cells enriched from blood (not recorded which). These receptors were taken from a woman aged 25 to 39 who had recovered from COVID-19. Both conserved end residues are part of each CDR3. A D gene is named only where the DNA matches it firmly.

>TRBV9|TRBD2|TRBJ2-2
TGTGCCAGCAGCATCGGGGGGGCGAACACCGGGGAGCTGTTTTTT
CASSIGGANTGELFF
>TRBV4-1|-|TRBJ2-1
TGCGCCAGCAGCCAAGTCTGGGCGGGAAGGTACAATGAGCAGTTCTTC
CASSQVWAGRYNEQFF
>TRBV5-1|-|TRBJ2-2
TGCGCCAGCAGACGCCGGACAGAATCCACCGGGGAGCTGTTTTTT
CASRRRTESTGELFF
>TRBV11-2|-|TRBJ1-2
TGTGCCAGCAGCTTAACCGGCTATGGCTACACCTTC
CASSLTGYGYTF
>TRBV14|-|TRBJ1-4
TGTGCCAGCAGCCGGACACCCGCTAATGAAAAACTGTTTTTT
CASSRTPANEKLFF
>TRBV5-1|-|TRBJ2-3
TGCGCCAGCAGCTTGGTACCGGGGAGCACAGATACGCAGTATTTT
CASSLVPGSTDTQYF
>TRBV9|TRBD2|TRBJ2-2
TGTGCCAGCACCCCTCGGGCTAGCGGGTTGGGTGCCGGGGAGCTGTTTTTT
CASTPRASGLGAGELFF
>TRBV5-4|TRBD2|TRBJ2-1
TGTGCCAGCAGCCCTGGACTAGCGGGAGCCAATGAGCAGTTCTTC
CASSPGLAGANEQFF
>TRBV9|TRBD1|TRBJ2-5
TGTGCCAGCAGCGTAGCGATGACAGGGGCGCAGGAGACCCAGTACTTC
CASSVAMTGAQETQYF
>TRBV5-1|TRBD2|TRBJ2-2
TGCGCCAGCAGCTTGACCGGACTAGCGGGAGGGCTGGACACCGGGGAGCTGTTTTTT
CASSLTGLAGGLDTGELFF
>TRBV9|TRBD1|TRBJ2-1
TGTGCCAGCAGCGGGGACAGCCCATACAATGAGCAGTTCTTC
CASSGDSPYNEQFF
>TRBV3-1/TRBV3-2|-|TRBJ2-4
TGTGCCAGCAGCCATGATCGGTGCGTGGCCAAAAACATTCAGTACTTC
CASSHDRCVAKNIQYF
>TRBV3-1/TRBV3-2|TRBD1|TRBJ2-2
TGTGCCAGCAGCCCGACACGACACAGGGGTGACACCGGGGAGCTGTTTTTT
CASSPTRHRGDTGELFF
>TRBV18|TRBD1|TRBJ1-2
TGTGCCAGCTCGCTACAGGGGGCGCTGGACTATGGCTACACCTTC
CASSLQGALDYGYTF
>TRBV5-1|TRBD1|TRBJ2-7
TGCGCCAGCAGCTTGCGGACAGGATCCTACGAGCAGTACTTC
CASSLRTGSYEQYF
>TRBV2|TRBD2|TRBJ2-1
TGTGCCAGCAGTGCGAATGGCGGGAGGCACAATGAGCAGTTCTTC
CASSANGGRHNEQFF
>TRBV4-3|-|TRBJ2-3
TGCGCCAGCAGCCAAGCTAGCAGCACAGATACGCAGTATTTT
CASSQASSTDTQYF
>TRBV28|-|TRBJ2-7
TGTGCCAGCTTACAGGGTGGTACGGTCGAGCAGTACTTC
CASLQGGTVEQYF
>TRBV24-1|-|TRBJ2-1
TGTGCCACCAGTCCAAGCGGGCCTAACAATGAGCAGTTCTTC
CATSPSGPNNEQFF
>TRBV13|TRBD1|TRBJ1-1
TGTGCCAGCAGCTATGGGACAGGGGGCGGTGAAGCTTTCTTT
CASSYGTGGGEAFF
>TRBV27|-|TRBJ1-2
TGTGCCAGCCGGACAGCTCAAAACTATGGCTACACCTTC
CASRTAQNYGYTF
>TRBV6-4|-|TRBJ1-5
TGTGCCAGCAGTGCTAGTCCCAATCAGCCCCAGCATTTT
CASSASPNQPQHF
>TRBV3-1/TRBV3-2|-|TRBJ1-4
TGTGCCAGCAGCCAAGTTGATGGGAGGACTAATGAAAAACTGTTTTTT
CASSQVDGRTNEKLFF
>TRBV3-1/TRBV3-2|TRBD1|TRBJ1-1
TGTGCCAGCAGCCCAAAGGACAGGGGTCGGTACACTGAAGCTTTCTTT
CASSPKDRGRYTEAFF
>TRBV5-4|TRBD2|TRBJ2-2
TGTGCCAGCAGCTTGGGGGGACTAGCGGGAGATACCGGGGAGCTGTTTTTT
CASSLGGLAGDTGELFF
>TRBV11-3|-|TRBJ2-2
TGTGCCAGCAGCCCGGACAGGGAGGGCGGGGAGCTGTTTTTT
CASSPDREGGELFF
>TRBV6-6|-|TRBJ1-2
TGTGCCAGCAGTTGCCTTCAGGTTATTTATTACGGCTACACCTTC
CASSCLQVIYYGYTF
>TRBV19|-|TRBJ2-1
TGTGCCAGTACCCAGGGCGGTGAGCAGTTCTTC
CASTQGGEQFF
>TRBV7-2|-|TRBJ1-5
TGTGCCAGCAGCTTAGAATTGGGGCAAAATCAGCCCCAGCATTTT
CASSLELGQNQPQHF
>TRBV11-2|-|TRBJ1-5
TGTGCCAGCAGCTTAAATTCGGGGGAACAGCCCCAGCATTTT
CASSLNSGEQPQHF
>TRBV5-1|-|TRBJ1-5
TGCGCCAGCAGCTTGGCGGGGAGGGGAGGCCAGCCCCAGCATTTT
CASSLAGRGGQPQHF